The following is a T cell receptor (beta chain) sequence with its context. No antigen is known for it. The sample's time point: persistent/refractory GD, antithyroid drugs over 5 years with positive TRAb. Scientists built the TCR library using RNA that was extracted from PBMCs. American Thyroid Association guidelines defined Graves' disease diagnosis. Investigators prepared the TCR beta libraries by applying iRepertoire HTBI primers and Arm-PCR of CDR3 regions. TCRdb passed the multiplex PCR reads through MiXCR, listing each CDR3 protein once. The sample carries 300,000 to 500,000 distinct CDR3 sequences, 20% recorded once. The data belong to a study of regulatory T cells in long-lasting Graves disease. Study overall: Positivity for TSH receptor antibodies plus over 5 years of antithyroid drugs meant persistent Graves' disease.

The study, taken as a whole, reports: Tissue studied was limited to peripheral blood, excluding thyroid tissue. Lower TCR diversity was seen in persistent Graves' patients than in newly diagnosed ones.

The receptor was derived from a female donor with Graves disease. The sequenced sample was peripheral blood mononuclear cells (PBMCs), obtained when the disease was refractory, from a patient treated with antithyroid drugs.

CDR3 region: CASSVGQGWDEQYF. CDR3 sequence (DNA): TGTGCCAGCAGCGTAGGACAGGGTTGGGACGAGCAGTACTTC. The chain is built from TRBV5-5 and TRBJ2-7, with 8 bases aligning to TRBD1. CDR1 and CDR2 from the germline V gene are SGHKS and YYEKEE (reference sequence). The CDR3 covers 14 residues. With 4 bases clipped from V and 5 bases from J, the junction kept 8 bases outside the gene matches.